These 19 T cell receptor beta chains were all obtained from the same sample, sequenced in a study of T cell repertoires in cytomegalovirus infection. Each CDR3 protein gets one entry after TCRdb re-called the reads with MiXCR. The sample lists about 310,000 distinct CDR3 sequences, 17% occurring once. Sequences were obtained from PBMCs. Source of these receptors: a human donor in good health (CMV status not recorded). Some clones in this sample may be carry-over from other donors' samples.

This clonotype was seen a handful of times. The rearrangement links TRBV2 to TRBJ1-2; TRBD1 might be the D (5 bases). Trimming removed 1 base from V and 12 bases from J, with 12 bases in between. CDR1 is SNHLY, CDR2 FYNNEI, per germline. This CDR3 is 12 amino acids long. CDR3 in amino acids: CASSEVSRDHTF. In DNA form, the CDR3 reads TGTGCCAGCAGTGAAGTGTCGAGGGACCACACCTTC.

J is TRBJ2-2 and V is TRBV27; D is undetermined. The CDR3 length is 15 residues. Deletions cut 5 bases from V and 1 base from J, with 11 bases between. Germline CDR1 MNHEY, CDR2 SMNVEV (reference sequence). The DNA for the CDR3 is TGTGCCAGCAGTCTTATGTCGCAGAACACCGGGGAGCTGTTTTTT. Its translation: CASSLMSQNTGELFF.

The CDR3: CSARSQGRLTEAFF. CDR3 sequence (DNA): TGCAGTGCTAGATCCCAAGGACGGCTGACTGAAGCTTTCTTT. The J gene is TRBJ1-1, the V gene TRBV20-1; D call uncertain. This CDR3 comprises 14 residues. The V and J ends lost 2 bases and 5 bases respectively, with 15 bases between them. Germline V gives CDR1 DFQATT, CDR2 SNEGSKA (reference sequence).

At least ten counts were recorded for this clonotype. V and J are TRBV7-2 and TRBJ2-3; 8 nucleotides match TRBD2. The V gene's germline CDR1 is SGHTA and CDR2 FQGNSA. V trimming: 1 base; J trimming: 3 bases; junction bases outside the gene matches: 6. This CDR3 has 16 residues. The CDR3 coding sequence is TGTGCCAGCAGCTTAGTAGCGGGGCGCCGGACAGATACGCAGTATTTT. Its translation: CASSLVAGRRTDTQYF.

There are many counts of this clonotype. The gene calls are TRBV7-2 and TRBJ1-5, with 7 positions matching TRBD1. The V and J ends lost 8 bases and 0 bases, in that order; junction bases with no gene match: 1. The CDR3 has 13 amino acids. Per germline, CDR1 SGHTA and CDR2 FQGNSA. In nucleotides, the CDR3 is TGTGCCAGCGGACAGGATAGCAATCAGCCCCAGCATTTT. Translating it yields CASGQDSNQPQHF.

In its sample, this clonotype was seen a few times. V usage is TRBV20-1 and J usage is TRBJ2-3; 7 positions agree with TRBD2. Germline V gene sequence: CDR1 DFQATT, CDR2 SNEGSKA (reference sequence). CDR3 length: 14 amino acids. V was pared by 2 bases and J by 2 bases, with 4 bases of the junction left unmatched. CDR3 DNA sequence: TGCAGTGCTAGACGGCGGGGGTACACAGATACGCAGTATTTT. This encodes CSARRRGYTDTQYF.

The chain has TRBV12-3 or TRBV12-4 and TRBJ1-6; D is unresolved. Trimming removed 5 bases from V and 8 bases from J, with 16 bases in between. The length of the CDR3 is 15 residues. Here the CDR3 DNA reads TGTGCCAGCAGTGTCGGAACAGCGGTTTATTCACCCCTCCACTTT. The encoded protein is CASSVGTAVYSPLHF.

Only a few counts were recorded for this clonotype. The chain carries TRBV20-1 and TRBJ1-5; D is ambiguous. V dropped 8 bases and J dropped 7 bases, with 15 bases sitting between them. This CDR3 spans 12 amino acids. Germline CDR1 reads DFQATT; CDR2 reads SNEGSKA (reference sequence). CDR3 residues: CSPRGPNQPQHF. The CDR3 DNA follows: TGCAGTCCCCGGGGTCCTAACCAGCCCCAGCATTTT.

The rearrangement links TRBV2 to TRBJ2-6; D possibly corresponds to TRBD1 (5 bases). Germline CDR1 reads SNHLY; CDR2 reads FYNNEI. V lost 6 bases to trimming and J lost 4 bases, with 16 bases between them. CDR3 length: 16 residues. The DNA for the CDR3 is TGTGCCAGCAGCCCCTTAGGGGTTCCAGGGGCCAACGTCCTGACTTTC. Its translation is CASSPLGVPGANVLTF.

This rearrangement joins TRBV6-5 to TRBJ2-1; D call uncertain. Germline assignment: CDR1 MNHEY and CDR2 SVGAGI. The length of the CDR3 is 13 residues. Trimming shortened V by 2 bases and J by 4 bases, and 6 bases separated the two germline ends. CDR3 sequence: CASSYDGYNEQFF. The CDR3, as DNA: TGTGCCAGCAGTTACGACGGGTACAATGAGCAGTTCTTC.

This clonotype was recorded at least ten times. The chain joins TRBV12-3 or TRBV12-4 to TRBJ2-3; TRBD1 might be the D (6 bases). Trimming shortened V by 6 bases and J by 0 bases, and 19 bases separated the two germline ends. This CDR3 contains 17 residues. CDR3 in DNA: TGTGCCAGCAGCCTGGGGGCCACTGGGAGAAGCACAGATACGCAGTATTTT. Encoded protein: CASSLGATGRSTDTQYF.

This chain uses TRBV20-1 with TRBJ1-1; TRBD1 matches 10 bases. Germline V lookup: CDR1 DFQATT, CDR2 SNEGSKA (reference sequence). The CDR3 is made up of 12 amino acids. CDR3 in amino acids: CRTEDRGAEAFF. The CDR3 DNA is TGCAGGACAGAGGACAGGGGGGCTGAAGCTTTCTTT.

This clonotype was picked up many times. The chain employs TRBV7-2 and TRBJ1-2; D uncertain. CDR1 is SGHTA and CDR2 is FQGNSA in the germline V gene. The CDR3 spans 16 residues. Trimming removed 1 base at V and 8 bases at J, with 20 bases between. The CDR3 nucleotides are TGTGCCAGCAGCTTAGAGCTGGCGCCAGACCAAAAGGGCTACACCTTC. It encodes CASSLELAPDQKGYTF. The variable domain in full, with the rest retrieved from reference TRBV7-2 and TRBJ1-2, is GAGVSQSPSNKVTEKGKDVELRCDPISGHTALYWYRQSLGQGLEFLIYFQGNSAPDKSGLPSDRFSAERTGGSVSTLTIQRTQQEDSAVYLCASSLELAPDQKGYTFGSGTRLTVV.

Only a few counts were recorded for this clonotype. The chain joins TRBV20-1 to TRBJ1-1; 10 bases agree with TRBD1. The CDR3 length is 15 residues. Germline loops: CDR1 DFQATT, CDR2 SNEGSKA (reference sequence). The V and J ends lost 1 base and 5 bases, in that order; junction bases with no gene match: 7. The CDR3: CSARAMDRGGTEAFF. Written as DNA, the CDR3 is TGCAGTGCTAGAGCGATGGACAGGGGGGGAACTGAAGCTTTCTTT.

V gene TRBV6-1 combines with J gene TRBJ1-2, with D maybe TRBD1 (5 bases). The CDR3 loop spans 13 amino acids. The germline V and J ends were trimmed by 6 bases and 4 bases, with 12 bases remaining between them. Germline CDR1 is MNHNS and CDR2 is SASEGT. This CDR3 is CASSPGYIYGYTF. In DNA, the CDR3 is TGTGCCAGCAGCCCAGGGTACATCTATGGCTACACCTTC.

V and J are TRBV19 and TRBJ2-4, with TRBD1 matching 8 bases. From germline, CDR1 is LNHDA and CDR2 SQIVND (reference sequence). This CDR3 comprises 15 residues. The junction had 10 bases not matched to a gene; V was cut back by 5 bases and J by 7 bases. CDR3 sequence (DNA): TGTGCCAGTAGTTCCCCGGACAGGGACGCCAACATTCAGTACTTC. Protein: CASSSPDRDANIQYF.

The rearrangement links TRBV18 to TRBJ1-4; 9 bases fit TRBD1. The V and J ends lost 3 bases and 0 bases, in that order; junction bases with no gene match: 8. From germline, CDR1 is KGHSH and CDR2 LQKENI. The CDR3 has 18 residues. The CDR3 is CASSPGQGRFTTNEKLFF. CDR3 coding DNA: TGTGCCAGCTCACCGGGACAGGGAAGATTTACAACTAATGAAAAACTGTTTTTT.

Only a few counts were recorded for this clonotype. This rearrangement joins TRBV4-2 to TRBJ2-3; 13 bases map to TRBD2. Germline V lookup: CDR1 LGHNA, CDR2 YNFKEQ. The CDR3 contains 16 residues. V shed 2 bases and J 3 bases; nucleotides not matched to a gene: 2. This CDR3 reads CASSQTLAGGTDTQYF. As DNA, the CDR3 is TGTGCCAGCAGCCAAACACTAGCGGGAGGGACAGATACGCAGTATTTT.

This clonotype was detected a few times. This chain joins TRBV14 and TRBJ1-1, with TRBD1 identical over 9 bases. Germline lookup yields CDR1 SGHDN and CDR2 FVKESK. The CDR3 has 17 residues. V gave up 5 bases and J gave up 5 bases; unmatched junction bases: 15. The CDR3, as DNA: TGTGCCAGCAGCTTGATTGGACAGGGGACGGCTGGAACTGAAGCTTTCTTT. It encodes CASSLIGQGTAGTEAFF.